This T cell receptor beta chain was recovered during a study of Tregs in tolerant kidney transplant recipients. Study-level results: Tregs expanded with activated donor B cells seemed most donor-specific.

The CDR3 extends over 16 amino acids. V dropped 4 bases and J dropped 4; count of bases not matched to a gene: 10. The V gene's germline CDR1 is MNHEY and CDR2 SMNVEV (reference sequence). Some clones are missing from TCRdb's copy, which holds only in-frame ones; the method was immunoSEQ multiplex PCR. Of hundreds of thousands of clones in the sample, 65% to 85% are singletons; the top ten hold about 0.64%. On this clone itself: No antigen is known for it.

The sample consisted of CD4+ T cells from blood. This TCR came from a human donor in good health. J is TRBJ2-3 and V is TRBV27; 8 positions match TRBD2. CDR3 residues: CASSYKLTSVADTQYF. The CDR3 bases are TGTGCCAGCAGTTACAAATTGACTAGCGTAGCAGATACGCAGTATTTT.